This T cell receptor beta chain is drawn from a study of T cell responses to AZD1222 COVID-19 vaccine. The germline V and J ends were trimmed by 8 bases and 2 bases, with 16 bases remaining between them. The V gene's germline CDR1 is SGHAT and CDR2 FQNNGV. The CDR3 runs 14 residues. Clones were read by immunoSEQ multiplex PCR, and TCRdb kept only the in-frame ones, dropping some. The table records around 120,000 clones, 70% to 90% of them present only once. The chain has TRBV11-2 and TRBJ2-7; D uncertain. The sequence was obtained from an adult in good health. Sequences were derived from peripheral blood, sampled on day 0 of MenACWY control vaccination. CDR3 sequence reads: CASGRSQAPYEQYF. CDR3 coding DNA: TGTGCCAGCGGCCGGTCTCAGGCCCCCTACGAGCAGTACTTC.